Below, 24 T cell receptor beta chains from the same sample are listed, as sequenced in a study of blood T cell repertoires in COVID-19 (TCRdb year 2020). The library was made by the immunoSEQ multiplex PCR assay. Here the immuneACCESS table is served through TCRdb, limited to in-frame sequences with V and J called. Missing clones are a known gap in these copies; in checked studies unresolved V genes cover under half, and the rest lacks a known reason. Counted in this sample were around 79,000 clones; roughly nine tenths of them appeared once. Clones ranked in the top ten supply about 8.2% of the sample. Sample: peripheral blood. The receptor set was obtained from a human donor in a cohort sampled during active COVID-19.

The rearrangement links TRBV30 to TRBJ2-1; a possible D gene is TRBD2 (5 bases). The V gene lost 6 bases and the J gene lost 7 bases, with 13 bases spanning the gap. Germline V gives CDR1 GTSNPN, CDR2 SVGIG (reference sequence). The CDR3 spans 12 residues. This CDR3 reads CACTLVMNEQFF. CDR3 sequence (DNA): TGTGCCTGTACACTAGTAATGAATGAGCAGTTCTTC.

This clone was picked up one time. This chain connects TRBV19 to TRBJ1-1; 7 bases map to TRBD1. The CDR3 covers 14 residues. CDR1 and CDR2 (germline): LNHDA, SQIVND (reference sequence). J was trimmed by 4 bases and V by 7 bases; bases with no gene match: 9. For the CDR3, the DNA is TGTGCCAGTAAGACGGAGGGGGCGTCCACTGAAGCTTTCTTT. Translated: CASKTEGASTEAFF. Full variable domain (missing parts from reference TRBV19 and TRBJ1-1): DGGITQSPKYLFRKEGQNVTLSCEQNLNHDAMYWYRQDPGQGLRLIYYSQIVNDFQKGDIAEGYSVSREKKESFPLTVTSAQKNPTAFYLCASKTEGASTEAFFGQGTRLTVV.

The chain is built from TRBV13 and TRBJ2-2, with TRBD2 matching 10 bases. The length of the CDR3 is 18 residues. The ends lost 4 bases at V and 3 bases at J; junction bases unmatched: 11. Germline V lookup: CDR1 PRHDT, CDR2 FYEKMQ (reference sequence). This chain's CDR3 is CASSSTISGGAHTGELFF. The CDR3 nucleotides read TGTGCCAGCAGCTCCACTATCAGCGGGGGGGCGCACACCGGGGAGCTGTTTTTT.

The chain recombines TRBV5-1 with TRBJ2-1; 12 bases map to TRBD2. V shed 1 base, J shed 7 bases, and the junction held 3 bases outside the gene matches. Looked up from germline, CDR1 is SGHRS and CDR2 is YFSETQ. This CDR3 contains 15 residues. The CDR3 is CASSLSTSGSNEQFF. The DNA for the CDR3 is TGCGCCAGCAGCTTGTCGACTAGCGGGAGTAATGAGCAGTTCTTC.

V usage is TRBV4-1 and J usage is TRBJ1-4, with 9 bases aligning to TRBD1. Unmatched junction bases numbered 1, after V lost 0 bases and J lost 5 bases. The CDR3 consists of 15 residues. Germline CDR1 is MGHRA and CDR2 is YSYEKL. The CDR3 region is CASSQEGTGNEKLFF. DNA for the CDR3: TGCGCCAGCAGCCAAGAAGGGACAGGGAATGAAAAACTGTTTTTT.

The chain joins TRBV9 to TRBJ2-1, with D possibly TRBD1 on 5 matching bases. This CDR3 contains 13 residues. V shed 0 bases and J shed 8 bases, with 9 bases lying between them. Germline CDR1 SGDLS, CDR2 YYNGEE. This chain's CDR3 is CASSVATGYEQFF. The CDR3 DNA reads as TGTGCCAGCAGCGTAGCTACAGGTTATGAGCAGTTCTTC.

DNA for the CDR3: TGTGCCAGCAGTCGGACAGGAGATGGAAACACCATATATTTT. Its protein product is CASSRTGDGNTIYF. V usage is TRBV28 and J usage is TRBJ1-3, with 7 bases identical to TRBD1. Germline V gene sequence: CDR1 MDHEN, CDR2 SYDVKM. CDR3 length equals 14 residues. Trimming took 5 bases from V and 3 from J; bases not matched to a gene: 4.

V usage is TRBV29-1 and J usage is TRBJ1-5; 8 nucleotides align to TRBD1. The J segment lost 7 bases and the V segment lost 6 bases, leaving 8 bases of the junction unmatched. Per the germline V gene, CDR1 is SQVTM and CDR2 is ANQGSEA. The CDR3 has 13 residues. The CDR3 loop is CSVVTGVGQPQHF. The CDR3 nucleotides are TGCAGCGTAGTGACAGGGGTCGGGCAGCCCCAGCATTTT.

The V gene is TRBV11-2, the J gene TRBJ2-3; 9 nucleotides agree with TRBD2. The CDR3 consists of 16 residues. V shed 4 bases, J shed 2 bases, and the junction held 7 bases outside the gene matches. Germline CDR1 SGHAT, CDR2 FQNNGV. The CDR3: CASSSRLADHTDTQYF. DNA of the CDR3: TGTGCCAGCAGCTCCCGACTAGCGGATCACACAGATACGCAGTATTTT.

The chain uses TRBV4-2 and TRBJ2-3; the match to TRBD2 covers 7 bases. Germline-derived CDR1 and CDR2 are LGHNA and YNFKEQ. Trimming cost V 1 base and J 3 bases; bases outside gene matches: 1. The CDR3 totals 14 residues. In DNA form, the CDR3 reads TGTGCCAGCAGCCAAGGGGGAGGGACAGATACGCAGTATTTT. It specifies CASSQGGGTDTQYF.

For the CDR3, the DNA is TGTGCCAGCAGAGCGACAGGAGCGGGAAACACCATATATTTT. It encodes CASRATGAGNTIYF. The rearrangement uses TRBV13 and TRBJ1-3; a weak D match, TRBD1 (6 bases). The CDR3 consists of 14 residues. Germline V lookup: CDR1 PRHDT, CDR2 FYEKMQ (reference sequence). Trimming took 6 bases from V and 4 from J, leaving 13 bases between them.

J is TRBJ2-5 and V is TRBV5-4; 10 bases match TRBD1. Germline CDR1 and CDR2: SGHNT and YYREEE (reference sequence). The CDR3 has 15 amino acids. The J segment lost 4 bases and the V segment lost 0 bases, leaving 3 bases of the junction unmatched. The CDR3 DNA sequence: TGTGCCAGCAGCTTGGGACAGGGGGCGCGAGAGACCCAGTACTTC. It yields the protein CASSLGQGARETQYF.

The sample holds one count of this clone. V and J are TRBV9 and TRBJ1-2; 7 positions agree with TRBD1. This CDR3 has 13 residues. The germline gives CDR1 SGDLS, CDR2 YYNGEE. The junction had 6 bases not matched to a gene; V was cut back by 4 bases and J by 6 bases. The CDR3: CASSFTGADGYTF. CDR3 nucleotide sequence: TGTGCCAGCAGCTTTACAGGGGCAGATGGCTACACCTTC.

The chain combines TRBV28 with TRBJ2-3; the match to TRBD2 covers 13 bases. Germline values: CDR1 MDHEN, CDR2 SYDVKM. This CDR3 is built from 20 residues. The J segment lost 2 bases and the V segment lost 5 bases, leaving 16 bases of the junction unmatched. The CDR3 nucleotides are TGTGCCAGCAGTGCCCTCACTAGCGGGAGGGCCACGGGGGCCACAGATACGCAGTATTTT. As protein: CASSALTSGRATGATDTQYF.

This chain joins TRBV14 and TRBJ1-4, with 8 nucleotides matching TRBD1. Per germline, CDR1 SGHDN and CDR2 FVKESK. This CDR3 region has 15 residues. V dropped 3 bases and J dropped 2; count of bases not matched to a gene: 2. CDR3 residues: CASSQRTGTNEKLFF. Here the CDR3 DNA reads TGTGCCAGCAGCCAGCGGACAGGGACTAATGAAAAACTGTTTTTT.

The J gene is TRBJ2-3, the V gene TRBV18, with TRBD2 matching over 12 bases. CDR3 length equals 16 residues. Per the germline V gene, CDR1 is KGHSH and CDR2 is LQKENI. Trimming took 5 bases from V and 0 from J; bases not matched to a gene: 3. The CDR3 protein is CASSRGLAGSTDTQYF. CDR3 coding DNA: TGTGCCAGCTCAAGGGGACTAGCGGGTAGCACAGATACGCAGTATTTT.

The CDR3 region is CASSLEQAPGFTDTQYF. The CDR3 DNA is TGTGCCAGCAGCTTAGAGCAGGCGCCAGGTTTCACAGATACGCAGTATTTT. The V gene is TRBV7-9, the J gene TRBJ2-3; D gene unclear. Germline V gene sequence: CDR1 SEHNR, CDR2 FQNEAQ (reference sequence). V dropped 1 base and J dropped 2 bases, with 16 bases sitting between them. The CDR3 totals 17 residues.

The V and J genes are TRBV5-1 and TRBJ1-1, with D perhaps TRBD1 (6 bases). V lost 0 bases and J 7 bases, leaving 16 bases between the germline ends. Germline V gene lookup returns CDR1 SGHRS and CDR2 YFSETQ. The CDR3 totals 15 residues. The DNA for the CDR3 is TGCGCCAGCAGCTTGGACAGGGCAGGTCAAGGTGAAGCTTTCTTT. It encodes CASSLDRAGQGEAFF.

J is TRBJ2-3 and V is TRBV21-1; no check of the table's D call, TRBD2, against the DNA was made. TRBV21-1 is a pseudogene. This CDR3 has 13 residues. This chain's CDR3 is CASSKVEEDTQYF. CDR3 in DNA: TGTGCCAGCAGCAAAGTCGAGGAAGATACGCAGTATTTT.

V gene TRBV2 combines with J gene TRBJ2-5; tentative D call: TRBD1 (6 bases). V shed 6 bases and J shed 1 base, with 9 bases lying between them. This CDR3 is 13 amino acids long. Germline-derived CDR1 and CDR2 are SNHLY and FYNNEI. The CDR3 loop is CASRDSPQETQYF. The CDR3, as DNA: TGTGCCAGCAGGGACAGCCCCCAAGAGACCCAGTACTTC.

CDR3 residues: CATSWEGTDTQYF. Written as DNA, the CDR3 is TGTGCCACCAGCTGGGAGGGCACAGATACGCAGTATTTT. The V call is TRBV15, the J call TRBJ2-3; the D gene is possibly TRBD2 (6 bases). The CDR3 covers 13 residues. Germline CDR1 and CDR2: LNHNV and YYDKDF (reference sequence). Trimming removed 5 bases from V and 1 base from J, with 7 bases in between.

V and J are TRBV5-6 and TRBJ2-5; D perhaps matches TRBD1 (5 bases). Trimming removed 4 bases at V and 5 bases at J, with 24 bases between. The germline V gene encodes CDR1 SGHDT and CDR2 YYEEEE. This CDR3 region has 17 residues. DNA for the CDR3: TGTGCCAGCAGCACCGTCGAGATGATTACAAGGGGCGAGACCCAGTACTTC. Protein product: CASSTVEMITRGETQYF.

By proportion, this clone is medium-sized. The V call is TRBV27, the J call TRBJ1-1; D remains ambiguous. V shed 4 bases and J shed 7 bases, with 10 bases lying between them. Germline CDR1 and CDR2: MNHEY and SMNVEV (reference sequence). The CDR3 runs 12 residues. CDR3 DNA: TGTGCCAGCAGTTCGGTGGGGAGTGAAGCTTTCTTT. Its translation: CASSSVGSEAFF.

The V and J genes are TRBV5-1 and TRBJ1-6, with D possibly TRBD1 on 6 matching bases. CDR3 size: 15 residues. CDR1 SGHRS and CDR2 YFSETQ come from the germline V gene. Trimming pared 0 bases from V and 7 bases from J, leaving 11 bases between. CDR3 amino acids: CASSLDRADNSPLHF. The DNA of the CDR3 is TGCGCCAGCAGCTTGGACAGGGCAGACAATTCACCCCTCCACTTT.